Listed here are 27 T cell receptor beta chains from one sample, sequenced in a study of blood T cell repertoires in COVID-19. The assay was immunoSEQ multiplex PCR, and TCRdb's table has in-frame clones only and misses some. The table includes around 100,000 clones, around 89% detected once. The sequenced sample was peripheral blood. The receptors derive from a woman of 80 years or more with acute or convalescent COVID-19.

The DNA of the CDR3 is TGTGCCAGCATCCCCACGTTAGCGGCTAGCACAGATACGCAGTATTTT. This encodes CASIPTLAASTDTQYF. The chain uses TRBV11-2 and TRBJ2-3, with a weak D call TRBD2 (6 bases). The CDR3 totals 16 residues. The V end lost 7 bases, the J end lost 0 bases, and 17 bases lay between the germline ends. Germline CDR1 is SGHAT and CDR2 is FQNNGV.

The chain carries TRBV5-1 and TRBJ2-5, with a tentative D call TRBD1 (6 bases). Germline V gives CDR1 SGHRS, CDR2 YFSETQ. The CDR3 is 16 residues long. V lost 4 bases, J lost 2 bases, and 18 bases lay in between. CDR3 bases: TGCGCCAGCAGCCCGGCTGGCTGGACAGATCAAGAGACCCAGTACTTC. It yields the protein CASSPAGWTDQETQYF.

The V gene is TRBV3-1 (or the pseudogene TRBV3-2), the J gene TRBJ2-5; 13 nucleotides line up with TRBD2. The CDR3 covers 16 residues. V shed 2 bases and J 5 bases; nucleotides not matched to a gene: 5. In germline, CDR1 is LGHDT, CDR2 YNNKEL (reference sequence). The DNA for the CDR3 is TGTGCCAGCAGCCAAACTAGCGGGGGGGATAAGGAGACCCAGTACTTC. Residues: CASSQTSGGDKETQYF.

The V call is TRBV7-2, the J call TRBJ1-5; no clear D. The ends were cut back, 0 bases at V and 4 bases at J, with 13 bases in the middle. Germline V gives CDR1 SGHTA, CDR2 FQGNSA. The CDR3 runs to 16 residues. The CDR3: CASSLAIIPGNQPQHF. DNA of the CDR3: TGTGCCAGCAGCTTAGCGATTATTCCGGGTAATCAGCCCCAGCATTTT.

This chain links TRBV7-8 with TRBJ1-1; the match to TRBD1 covers 7 bases. The trim removed 3 bases at V and 6 bases at J, leaving 10 bases unmatched. Germline V CDR1 and CDR2: SGHVS, FQNEAQ. There are 15 residues in the CDR3. The CDR3 DNA reads as TGTGCCAGCAGCTTTTTGGTCGCCAGGGGGGCTGAAGCTTTCTTT. It is translated as CASSFLVARGAEAFF.

V gene TRBV20-1 combines with J gene TRBJ2-7, with D uncertain. Germline loops: CDR1 DFQATT, CDR2 SNEGSKA (reference sequence). Trimming took off 3 bases at V and 1 base at J, with 7 bases between the two ends. This CDR3 has 12 amino acids. The CDR3 region has the DNA TGCAGTGCTAGTCGGTCGTCCTACGAGCAGTACTTC. Encoded protein: CSASRSSYEQYF.

With regard to this clone: The germline gene is not matched at one end of the junction; a read error may be the cause. Other DNA sequences of this sample code for an identical CDR3. This sequence joins TRBV29-1 and TRBJ2-7, with 11 bases matching TRBD1. In germline, CDR1 is SQVTM, CDR2 ANQGSEA. The CDR3 extends over 13 amino acids. As DNA, the CDR3 is TGCAGCGCTACCGGGACAGGGGGAATCGAGCAGTATTTC. It codes for CSATGTGGIEQYF.

The genes are TRBV12-5 and TRBJ2-3, with a weak D call TRBD2 (5 bases). Trimming shortened V by 5 bases and J by 5 bases, and 20 bases separated the two germline ends. From germline, CDR1 is LGHNT and CDR2 FRNRAP. The CDR3 has 16 residues. CDR3 protein: CASGVDGVRVGDTQYF. In DNA, the CDR3 is TGTGCTAGTGGTGTAGACGGGGTGAGAGTCGGAGATACGCAGTATTTT.

This chain links TRBV5-4 with TRBJ2-6; no firm D call. With 2 bases removed from V and 6 bases from J, the gap between germline ends came to 12 bases. The CDR3 contains 15 residues. Per the germline V gene, CDR1 is SGHNT and CDR2 is YYREEE (reference sequence). Here the CDR3 DNA reads TGTGCCAGCAGCTTAAGACAAGCCCCGGCCAACGTCCTGACTTTC. Translation: CASSLRQAPANVLTF.

This chain uses TRBV3-1 (or the pseudogene TRBV3-2) with TRBJ2-1, with D unclear. The CDR3 is 13 amino acids. CDR1 is LGHDT, CDR2 YNNKEL, per germline (reference sequence). Trimming cost V 8 bases and J 0 bases, with 8 bases left between them. The CDR3 loop is CASESSSYNEQFF. The CDR3 DNA is TGTGCCAGCGAGTCAAGCTCCTACAATGAGCAGTTCTTC.

The V gene is TRBV4-1, the J gene TRBJ1-2; 12 bases agree with TRBD1. Losses at the gene ends were 1 base for V and 7 bases for J; bases not matched to a gene: 10. CDR1 and CDR2 (germline): MGHRA, YSYEKL. CDR3 length: 17 amino acids. CDR3 in amino acids: CASSQGGPGQGARGYTF. DNA for the CDR3: TGCGCCAGCAGCCAAGGGGGCCCGGGACAGGGGGCGCGTGGCTACACCTTC.

The chain couples TRBV4-1 to TRBJ1-1; unclear D gene. V gave up 0 bases and J gave up 7 bases, with 18 bases separating them. Germline V gene sequence: CDR1 MGHRA, CDR2 YSYEKL. The CDR3 spans 16 residues. CDR3 coding DNA: TGCGCCAGCAGCCAAGAGGGGTGGGAGGGATTGAGTGAAGCTTTCTTT. As protein: CASSQEGWEGLSEAFF.

This chain uses TRBV6-5 with TRBJ2-7; TRBD1 aligns across 8 bases. The CDR3 totals 15 residues. V was clipped by 3 bases and J by 4 bases; unmatched bases: 8. Germline lookup yields CDR1 MNHEY and CDR2 SVGAGI. CDR3 bases: TGTGCCAGCAGTTATGGGGACAGGTATTTGTACGAGCAGTACTTC. This codes for CASSYGDRYLYEQYF.

The chain employs TRBV5-1 and TRBJ2-7, with 8 bases aligning to TRBD1. The V segment lost 5 bases and the J segment 5 bases; nucleotides outside the gene matches: 9. Germline CDR1 SGHRS, CDR2 YFSETQ. The length of the CDR3 is 14 residues. CDR3 in DNA: TGCGCCAGCAGGGATAGGACAGGGCGTGACGAGCAGTACTTC. Protein: CASRDRTGRDEQYF.

The V and J genes are TRBV9 and TRBJ1-2; 7 nucleotides agree with TRBD1. Germline values: CDR1 SGDLS, CDR2 YYNGEE. There are 14 residues in the CDR3. Trimming at V came to 0 bases and at J to 3 bases, leaving 2 bases not matched to a gene. CDR3 sequence: CASSVGQGDYGYTF. Here the CDR3 DNA reads TGTGCCAGCAGCGTAGGACAGGGCGACTATGGCTACACCTTC. The full variable domain, in which reference TRBV9 and TRBJ1-2 provide the parts outside the CDR3, is DSGVTQTPKHLITATGQRVTLRCSPRSGDLSVYWYQQSLDQGLQFLIQYYNGEERAKGNILERFSAQQFPDLHSELNLSSLELGDSALYFCASSVGQGDYGYTFGSGTRLTVV.

The chain is built from TRBV7-2 and TRBJ1-6, with 12 bases aligning to TRBD1. The CDR3 is 14 amino acids. The V gene end was trimmed by 5 bases and the J gene end by 11 bases; junction bases not matched to a gene: 4. Germline V CDR1 and CDR2: SGHTA, FQGNSA. CDR3 nucleotides: TGTGCCAGCAGCCAGGGACAGGGGGCGGCACCCCTCCACTTT. It codes for CASSQGQGAAPLHF.

The rearrangement joins TRBV20-1 to TRBJ1-1; D call uncertain. CDR1 is DFQATT, CDR2 SNEGSKA, per germline (reference sequence). The CDR3 spans 12 residues. Trimming cost V 3 bases and J 1 base, with 6 bases left between them. The CDR3 coding sequence is TGCAGTGCTAGTAGCGGGAACACTGAAGCTTTCTTT. It translates to CSASSGNTEAFF.

This clone was counted only a few times. The chain carries TRBV5-1 and TRBJ2-1; D is possibly TRBD2 (5 bases). Germline V gives CDR1 SGHRS, CDR2 YFSETQ. V lost 2 bases to trimming and J lost 15 bases, with 15 bases between them. The CDR3 length is 12 residues. The CDR3 sequence is CASSLSREGLFF. The CDR3 nucleotides are TGCGCCAGCAGCTTAAGTCGAGAGGGCCTGTTCTTC.

About this clone itself: One junction end disagrees with the germline gene, perhaps due to a read error. The J gene is TRBJ1-1, the V gene TRBV5-1, with 12 bases that match TRBD1. The V gene's germline CDR1 is SGHRS and CDR2 YFSETQ. The CDR3 extends over 13 amino acids. The CDR3 region has the DNA TGCGCCAGCAGCCGGTGGGGGACAGGGGGCGTCTTATTT. Protein sequence: CASSRWGTGGVLF.

This chain uses TRBV6-2 or TRBV6-3 with TRBJ2-1; D gene uncertain. CDR1 is MNHEY, CDR2 SVGEGT, per germline. The ends were cut back, 4 bases at V and 2 bases at J, with 18 bases in the middle. This CDR3 has 17 amino acids. CDR3 DNA sequence: TGTGCCAGCAGTTCCTTTCCCAGCGAGCGCGCCTACAATGAGCAGTTCTTC. The encoded protein is CASSSFPSERAYNEQFF.

The chain joins TRBV12-5 to TRBJ2-2; D is undetermined. V lost 6 bases to trimming and J lost 7 bases, with 18 bases between them. The germline CDR1 and CDR2 sequences are LGHNT and FRNRAP. The CDR3 spans 15 residues. CDR3 bases: TGTGCTAGTGGCTCCCTGGCGGCCGAAAGCGGGGAGCTGTTTTTT. Translated: CASGSLAAESGELFF.

The CDR3 DNA reads TGTGCCAGCTCCCCAGACCGGGTTCTTGAGACCCAGTACTTC. This translates into CASSPDRVLETQYF. The rearrangement joins TRBV18 to TRBJ2-5; D unresolved. The germline V gene has CDR1 KGHSH and CDR2 LQKENI. The CDR3 contains 14 residues. The ends were cut back, 6 bases at V and 5 bases at J, with 16 bases in the middle. Full variable domain (rest looked up from reference TRBV18 and TRBJ2-5): NAGVMQNPRHLVRRRGQEARLRCSPMKGHSHVYWYRQLPEEGLKFMVYLQKENIIDESGMPKERFSAEFPKEGPSILRIQQVVRGDSAAYFCASSPDRVLETQYFGPGTRLLVL.

V and J are TRBV10-3 and TRBJ1-1; 8 nucleotides match TRBD1. Trimming at V came to 0 bases and at J to 7 bases, leaving 7 bases not matched to a gene. In germline, CDR1 is ENHRY, CDR2 SYGVKD. There are 15 residues in the CDR3. The CDR3 loop reads CAISESPGTGVEAFF. The CDR3 region has the DNA TGTGCCATCAGTGAGTCCCCGGGGACAGGCGTTGAAGCTTTCTTT.

This chain joins TRBV5-1 and TRBJ2-5; 11 positions agree with TRBD2. The CDR3 extends over 15 amino acids. Germline V gene sequence: CDR1 SGHRS, CDR2 YFSETQ. V lost 0 bases to trimming and J lost 5 bases; unmatched junction nucleotides: 3. The CDR3: CASSLGGTSGETQYF. The CDR3 nucleotides read TGCGCCAGCAGCTTGGGTGGGACTAGCGGTGAGACCCAGTACTTC.

V and J are TRBV10-3 and TRBJ1-6, with D perhaps matching TRBD1 (6 bases). Trimming cost V 2 bases and J 9 bases, with 11 bases left between them. From germline, CDR1 is ENHRY and CDR2 SYGVKD. The CDR3 has 14 amino acids. The CDR3 here is CAISERGGGSPLHF. The CDR3 nucleotides are TGTGCCATCAGTGAGAGGGGGGGCGGTTCACCCCTCCACTTT.

The V and J genes are TRBV5-1 and TRBJ1-1; perhaps TRBD1 as D (5 bases). The CDR3 has 15 amino acids. The V and J ends lost 4 bases and 1 base respectively, with 14 bases between them. Germline loops: CDR1 SGHRS, CDR2 YFSETQ. CDR3 loop: CASSPLDTQNTEAFF. CDR3 DNA: TGCGCCAGCAGCCCGTTGGACACTCAGAACACTGAAGCTTTCTTT.

This clone was recorded only once. The chain combines TRBV30 with TRBJ2-5; D remains unclear. Per the germline V gene, CDR1 is GTSNPN and CDR2 is SVGIG (reference sequence). CDR3 length equals 14 residues. The V end was cut by 1 base, the J end by 4 bases, with 13 bases between. This chain's CDR3 is CAWSGSYPGETQYF. The CDR3 DNA sequence: TGTGCCTGGAGTGGCTCCTACCCGGGAGAGACCCAGTACTTC.